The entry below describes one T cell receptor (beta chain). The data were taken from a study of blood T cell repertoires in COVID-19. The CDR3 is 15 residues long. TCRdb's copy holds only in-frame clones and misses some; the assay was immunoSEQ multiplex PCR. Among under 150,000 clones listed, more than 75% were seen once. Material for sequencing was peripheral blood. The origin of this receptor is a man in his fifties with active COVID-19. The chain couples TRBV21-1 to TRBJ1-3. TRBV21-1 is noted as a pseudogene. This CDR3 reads CASSDARVSGNTIYF. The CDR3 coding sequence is TGTGCCAGCAGCGACGCCCGGGTCTCGGGAAACACCATATATTTT.